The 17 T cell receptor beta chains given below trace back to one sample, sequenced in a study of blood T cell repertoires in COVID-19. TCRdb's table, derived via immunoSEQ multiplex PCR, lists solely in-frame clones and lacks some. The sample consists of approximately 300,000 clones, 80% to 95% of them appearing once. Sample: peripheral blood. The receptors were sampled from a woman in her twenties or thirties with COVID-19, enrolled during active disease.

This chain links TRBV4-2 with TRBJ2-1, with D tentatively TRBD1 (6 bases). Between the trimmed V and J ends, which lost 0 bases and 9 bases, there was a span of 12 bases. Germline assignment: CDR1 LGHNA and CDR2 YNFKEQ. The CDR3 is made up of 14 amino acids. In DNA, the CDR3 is TGTGCCAGCAGCCAAGAGGGCAGGGGAAGTGAGCAGTTCTTC. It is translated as CASSQEGRGSEQFF.

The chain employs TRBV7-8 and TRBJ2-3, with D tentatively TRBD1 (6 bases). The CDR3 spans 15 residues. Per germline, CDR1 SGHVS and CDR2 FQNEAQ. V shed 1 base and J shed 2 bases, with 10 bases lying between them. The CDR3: CASSLGRTVTDTQYF. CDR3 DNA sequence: TGTGCCAGCAGCTTAGGGCGGACAGTCACAGATACGCAGTATTTT.

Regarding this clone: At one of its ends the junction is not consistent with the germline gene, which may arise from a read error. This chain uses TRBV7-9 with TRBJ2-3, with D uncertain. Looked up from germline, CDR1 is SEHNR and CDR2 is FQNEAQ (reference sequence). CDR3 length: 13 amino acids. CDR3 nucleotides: TGTGCCACCAGCACGGAGTTCACAGATACGCAGTATTTT. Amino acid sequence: CATSTEFTDTQYF.

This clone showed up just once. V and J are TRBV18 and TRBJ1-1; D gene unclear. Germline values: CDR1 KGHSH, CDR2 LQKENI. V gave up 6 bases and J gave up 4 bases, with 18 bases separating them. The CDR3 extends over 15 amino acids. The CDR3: CASSQTGARVTEAFF. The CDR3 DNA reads TGTGCCAGCTCCCAAACGGGAGCTAGGGTCACTGAAGCTTTCTTT.

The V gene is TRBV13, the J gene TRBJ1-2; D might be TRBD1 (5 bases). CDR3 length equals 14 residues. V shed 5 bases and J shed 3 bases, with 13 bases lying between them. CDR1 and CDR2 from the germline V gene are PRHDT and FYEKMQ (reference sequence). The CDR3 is CASSLLGRDYGYTF. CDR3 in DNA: TGTGCCAGCAGCCTTCTGGGCAGGGACTATGGCTACACCTTC.

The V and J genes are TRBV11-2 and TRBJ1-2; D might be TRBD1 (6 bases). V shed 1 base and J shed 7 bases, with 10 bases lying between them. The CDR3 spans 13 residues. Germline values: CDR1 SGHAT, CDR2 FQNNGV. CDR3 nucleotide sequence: TGTGCCAGCAGCTTAGTAAGGGGGTCTGGCTACACCTTC. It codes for CASSLVRGSGYTF.

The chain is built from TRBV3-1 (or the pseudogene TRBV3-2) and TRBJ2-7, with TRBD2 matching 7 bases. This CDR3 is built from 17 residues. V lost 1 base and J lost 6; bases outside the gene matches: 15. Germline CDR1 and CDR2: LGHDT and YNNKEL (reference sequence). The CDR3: CASSQVARESVVVEQYF. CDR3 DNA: TGTGCCAGCAGCCAAGTAGCGCGGGAGTCAGTGGTAGTCGAGCAGTACTTC.

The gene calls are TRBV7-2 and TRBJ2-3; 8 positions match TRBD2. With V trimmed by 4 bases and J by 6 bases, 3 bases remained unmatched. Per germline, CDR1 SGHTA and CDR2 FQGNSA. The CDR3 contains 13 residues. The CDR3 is CASSSTSADTQYF. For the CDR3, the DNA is TGTGCCAGCAGCTCGACTAGCGCCGATACGCAGTATTTT.

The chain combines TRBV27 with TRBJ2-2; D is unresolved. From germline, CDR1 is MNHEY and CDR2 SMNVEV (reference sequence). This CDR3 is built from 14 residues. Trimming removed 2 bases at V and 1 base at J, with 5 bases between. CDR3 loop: CASSLEWNTGELFF. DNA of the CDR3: TGTGCCAGCAGTTTAGAGTGGAACACCGGGGAGCTGTTTTTT.

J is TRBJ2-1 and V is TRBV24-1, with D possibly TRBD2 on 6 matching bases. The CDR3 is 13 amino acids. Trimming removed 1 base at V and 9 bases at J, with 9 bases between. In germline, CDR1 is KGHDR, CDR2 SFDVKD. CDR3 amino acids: CATSDFSGSEQFF. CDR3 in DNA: TGTGCCACCAGTGATTTTAGCGGAAGTGAGCAGTTCTTC.

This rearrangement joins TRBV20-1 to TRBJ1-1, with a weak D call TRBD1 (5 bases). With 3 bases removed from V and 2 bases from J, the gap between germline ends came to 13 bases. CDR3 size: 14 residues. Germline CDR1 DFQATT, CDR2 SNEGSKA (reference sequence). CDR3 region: CSASLSGKNTEAFF. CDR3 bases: TGCAGTGCTAGTCTGTCAGGGAAAAACACTGAAGCTTTCTTT.

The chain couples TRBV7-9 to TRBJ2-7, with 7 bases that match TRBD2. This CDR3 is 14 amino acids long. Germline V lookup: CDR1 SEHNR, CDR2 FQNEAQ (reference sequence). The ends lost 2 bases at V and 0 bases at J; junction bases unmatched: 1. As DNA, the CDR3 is TGTGCCAGCAGCTTACGGACTAGCTCCTACGAGCAGTACTTC. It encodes CASSLRTSSYEQYF.

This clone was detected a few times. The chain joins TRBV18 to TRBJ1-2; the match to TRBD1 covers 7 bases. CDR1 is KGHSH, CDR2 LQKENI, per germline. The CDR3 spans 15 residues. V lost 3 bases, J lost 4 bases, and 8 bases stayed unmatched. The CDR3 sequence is CASSPPGGQAYGYTF. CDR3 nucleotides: TGTGCCAGCTCACCCCCAGGGGGACAAGCCTATGGCTACACCTTC.

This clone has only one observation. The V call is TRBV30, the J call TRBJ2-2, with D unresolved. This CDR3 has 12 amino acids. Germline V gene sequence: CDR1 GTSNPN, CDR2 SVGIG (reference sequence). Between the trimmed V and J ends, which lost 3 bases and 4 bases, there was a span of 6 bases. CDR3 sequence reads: CAWSLSTGELFF. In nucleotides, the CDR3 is TGTGCCTGGAGCTTGAGCACCGGGGAGCTGTTTTTT. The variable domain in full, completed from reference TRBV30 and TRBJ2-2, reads SQTIHQWPATLVQPVGSPLSLECTVEGTSNPNLYWYRQAAGRGLQLLFYSVGIGQISSEVPQNLSASRPQDRQFILSSKKLLLSDSGFYLCAWSLSTGELFFGEGSRLTVL.

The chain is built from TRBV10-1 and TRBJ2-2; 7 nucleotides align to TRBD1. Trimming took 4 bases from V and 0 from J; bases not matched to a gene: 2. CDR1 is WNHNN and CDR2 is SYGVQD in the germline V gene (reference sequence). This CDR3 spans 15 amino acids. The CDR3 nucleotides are TGCGCCAGCAGTGGCCAGGGGGCGAACACCGGGGAGCTGTTTTTT. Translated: CASSGQGANTGELFF.

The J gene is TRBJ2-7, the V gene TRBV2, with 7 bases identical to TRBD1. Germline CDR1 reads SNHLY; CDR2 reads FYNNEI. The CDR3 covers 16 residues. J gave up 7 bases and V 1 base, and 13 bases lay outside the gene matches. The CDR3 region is CASSEGSSTGLWEQYF. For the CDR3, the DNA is TGTGCCAGCAGTGAAGGCTCATCGACAGGGTTGTGGGAGCAGTACTTC.

CDR3 protein: CASSPLSQEQFF. In DNA form, the CDR3 reads TGTGCCAGCAGCCCCCTAAGTCAAGAACAGTTCTTC. The chain recombines TRBV3-1 (or the pseudogene TRBV3-2) with TRBJ2-1; D is unclear. The germline CDR1 and CDR2 sequences are LGHDT and YNNKEL (reference sequence). The CDR3 spans 12 residues. Trimming removed 4 bases at V and 13 bases at J, with 14 bases between.